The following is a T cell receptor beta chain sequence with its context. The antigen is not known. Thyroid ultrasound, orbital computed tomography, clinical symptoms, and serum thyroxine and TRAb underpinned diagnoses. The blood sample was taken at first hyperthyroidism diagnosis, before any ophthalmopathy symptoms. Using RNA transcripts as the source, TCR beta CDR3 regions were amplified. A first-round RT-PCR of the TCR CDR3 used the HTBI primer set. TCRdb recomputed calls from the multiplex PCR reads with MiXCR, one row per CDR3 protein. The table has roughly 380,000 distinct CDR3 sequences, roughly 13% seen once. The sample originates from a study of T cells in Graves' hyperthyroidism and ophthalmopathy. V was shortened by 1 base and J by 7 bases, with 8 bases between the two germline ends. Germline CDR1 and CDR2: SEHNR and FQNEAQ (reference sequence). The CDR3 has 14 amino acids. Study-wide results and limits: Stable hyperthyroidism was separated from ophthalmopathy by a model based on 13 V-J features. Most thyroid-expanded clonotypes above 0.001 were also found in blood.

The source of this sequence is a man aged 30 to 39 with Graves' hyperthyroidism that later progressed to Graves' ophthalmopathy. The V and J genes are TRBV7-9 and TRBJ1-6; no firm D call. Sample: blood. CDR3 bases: TGTGCCAGCAGCTTAGACACGGAAAATTCACCCCTCCACTTT. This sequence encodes CASSLDTENSPLHF.